What follows is one TCR beta chain and its context. Trimming left V 3 bases short and J 6 bases short, with 3 bases between. The CDR3 sequence is 12 residues long. This entry belongs to a study of blood T cell repertoires in COVID-19. Looking at the study overall: Donors in the United States, Italy and Spain gave samples during acute or convalescent COVID-19. The analysed material was cDNA or gDNA that came from T cells, B-cell-depleted T cells, or PBMCs.

As originally analysed: Estimated nucleated cell counts came from reference gene primer amplification. TCRdb's table, derived via immunoSEQ multiplex PCR, lists solely in-frame clones and lacks some. V and J calls and clone size are those listed in that table; D and trimming were worked out from the DNA. The sample has 100,000 or so clones; about four fifths are singletons. Source material: peripheral blood. This chain joins TRBV12-3 or TRBV12-4 and TRBJ1-6, with D unclear. The clonotype comes from a woman in her sixties with acute or convalescent COVID-19. The DNA of the CDR3 is TGTGCCAGCAGTTTCAGTAATTCACCCCTCCACTTT. It codes for CASSFSNSPLHF.